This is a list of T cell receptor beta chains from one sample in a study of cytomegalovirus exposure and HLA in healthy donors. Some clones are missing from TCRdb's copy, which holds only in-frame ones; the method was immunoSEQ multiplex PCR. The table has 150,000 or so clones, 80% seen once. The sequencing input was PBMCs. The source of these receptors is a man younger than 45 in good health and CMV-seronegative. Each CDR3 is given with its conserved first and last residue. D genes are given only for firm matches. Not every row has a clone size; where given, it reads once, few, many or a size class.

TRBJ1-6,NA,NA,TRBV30,TGTGCCTGGAGTGCCCTGACAGGCTACTCGGGTAATTCACCCCTCCACTTT,CAWSALTGYSGNSPLHF
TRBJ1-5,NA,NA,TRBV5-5,TGTGCCAGCAGCTTGGATTCGTATCAGCCCCAGCATTTT,CASSLDSYQPQHF
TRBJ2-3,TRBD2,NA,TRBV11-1,TGTGCCAGCAGCCCCGCCCGACTAGCCATCACAGATACGCAGTATTTT,CASSPARLAITDTQYF
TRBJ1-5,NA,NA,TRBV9,TGTGCCAGCAGCGTAGTCGGCAATCAGCCCCAGCATTTT,CASSVVGNQPQHF
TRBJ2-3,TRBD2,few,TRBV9,TGTGCCAGCAGCGAGGCCTTGGAGGCGGGGGTCAACACAGATACGCAGTATTTT,CASSEALEAGVNTDTQYF
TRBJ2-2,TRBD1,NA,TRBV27,TGTGCCAGCAGTTTTGCACAGGGGACCGGGGAGCTGTTTTTT,CASSFAQGTGELFF
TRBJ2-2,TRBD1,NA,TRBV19,TGTGCCAGTAGGACTAGGACAGGGTCCAGCGGGGAGCTGTTTTTT,CASRTRTGSSGELFF
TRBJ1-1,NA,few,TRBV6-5,TGTGCCAGCAGTTATGATTGGGGGCGGTCAGGCACTGAAGCTTTCTTT,CASSYDWGRSGTEAFF
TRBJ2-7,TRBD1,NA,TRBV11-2,TGTGCCAGCAGCTTAAGGGACAGGGCCTACGAGCAGTACTTC,CASSLRDRAYEQYF
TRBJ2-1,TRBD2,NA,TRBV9,TGTGCCAGCAGCGTAGAAGGGACTAGCGGGAGTAGAAATGAGCAGTTCTTC,CASSVEGTSGSRNEQFF
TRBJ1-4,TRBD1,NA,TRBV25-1,TGTGCCAGCAGTGAATTAGGACAGGGACGGAGGGAAAAACTGTTTTTT,CASSELGQGRREKLFF
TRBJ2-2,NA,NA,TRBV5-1,TGCGCCAGCAGCTTGGCGGGGGCGAACACCGGGGAGCTGTTTTTT,CASSLAGANTGELFF
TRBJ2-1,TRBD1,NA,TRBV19,TGTGCCAGTAATATACGGCTGACAGGGAGCTCCTACAATGAGCAGTTCTTC,CASNIRLTGSSYNEQFF
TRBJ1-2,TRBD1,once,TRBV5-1,TGCGCCAGCAGCCCGACAGGGGCAGGGGGCTACACCTTC,CASSPTGAGGYTF
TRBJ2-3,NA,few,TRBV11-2,TGTGCCAGCAGCCAGGGGTCCGGGTGGAGAGATACGCAGTATTTT,CASSQGSGWRDTQYF
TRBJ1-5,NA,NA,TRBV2,TGTGCCAGCAGTTCTATCAGCAATCAGCCCCAGCATTTT,CASSSISNQPQHF